This section outlines one TCR beta chain sequence together with its context. The specificity of this receptor is unknown. There are no base qualities to consult, and no much larger clone falls within one base. The sample is drawn from a study of high-grade serous ovarian cancer treatment subgroups (TCRdb year 2021). For context, the study as a whole: Sequencing yielded a mean of about 13,000 reads and 7,494 unique TCR beta rearrangements per sample. One primary tumor sample and two metastatic tumor samples were collected from each patient, for a total of over 85 samples. The study profiled TCR beta repertoires in high-grade serous ovarian cancer patients grouped by complete gross resection or neoadjuvant chemotherapy response under a laparoscopic triage algorithm. A cohort of approximately 30 patients was included: roughly 10 with no residual disease after primary surgery (R0), roughly 10 who were excellent NACT responders, and roughly 10 who were poor NACT responders.

Study-level results and caveats: The TCR repertoire analyses centered on CDR3, leaving CDR1 and CDR2 unanalyzed. Because bulk tumor TCR sequencing provided no spatial information, insight into HGSC tumor complexity and diversity was limited. Tumors from the same patient had repertoire similarity ranging from roughly 0.095 to 0.8, while tumors from different patients showed almost no similarity. Neoantigen level correlated positively with TCR clonal relatedness, and copy number variation and mutation load from whole-genome sequencing showed a positive trend with TCR clonal relatedness.

From the cysteine up to the phenylalanine, the CDR3 has a length of 17 residues. Here the CDR3 DNA is all that survives: 51 bases in frame from base 1. CDR1 is given as SGDLS and CDR2 as YYNGEE, both from the germline V gene. V is clipped by 3 bases and J by 8 bases, and the sequence between their germline boundaries is 24 bases long. The tumor samples were collected prior to definitive surgery or chemotherapy. Genomic DNA was extracted by the MD Anderson Biospecimen Extraction Resource, and TCR sequencing was done by the MD Anderson Cancer Genomics Laboratory. High-throughput TCR profiling via ImmunoSEQ was performed on the 70 to 95 tumor samples. In the authors' own workflow: Richness (unique productive sequences), clonality, evenness and relatedness were included as repertoire diversity metrics, and similarity between samples was assessed with the Bhattacharyya coefficient. A sensitivity analysis that removed TCRs with fewer than two reads produced consistent conclusions. TCRdb carries this immuneACCESS record with in-frame sequences only. Its versions omit some clonotypes, under half of them owing to an unresolved V gene in the studies checked, with the rest unexplained. V and J calls and clone size follow that table, whereas D and trimming were derived from the DNA. Here the sample has roughly 8,000 clones; approximately 72% occur a single time. The top ten constitute almost 6% of the sample.

The TCR comes from a human donor with high-grade serous ovarian cancer. The chain uses TRBV9 and TRBJ2-1; TRBD2 is possibly the D segment (6 matching bases). Source material: tumor tissue. The sequence in DNA is TGTGCCAGCAGCGCACCCTTGGGGACTGGCCGGCCGGATGAGCAGTTCTTC. It translates as CASSAPLGTGRPDEQFF.